A selection of T cell receptor beta chains follows, all from one sample in a study of CD8 T cells in Susac syndrome. TCRdb re-derived calls from the immunoSEQ multiplex PCR reads in MiXCR, one entry per CDR3 protein. The table has about 120,000 distinct CDR3 sequences, 85% to 95% seen once; the top ten hold 0.25% to 0.3%. Sequenced: CD8+ T cells from PBMCs. These receptors all come from a human donor with Susac syndrome. CDR3s include the opening cysteine and the closing phenylalanine or tryptophan. Fields, in order: V gene, D gene, CDR3 protein. D genes are given only for firm matches.

v_call: TRBV13
d_call: -
cdr3_aa: CASSSKVREGNTEAFF

v_call: TRBV4-1
d_call: -
cdr3_aa: CASSQGAAVQETQYF

v_call: TRBV6-5
d_call: -
cdr3_aa: CASSYSFWPRYGYTF

v_call: TRBV4-1
d_call: -
cdr3_aa: CASSQEDTQYF

v_call: TRBV9
d_call: TRBD2
cdr3_aa: CASSPPAGGYNEQFF

v_call: TRBV7-9
d_call: -
cdr3_aa: CASSLGGSQYF

v_call: TRBV6-5
d_call: -
cdr3_aa: CASRAASSQETQYF

v_call: TRBV4-3
d_call: TRBD2
cdr3_aa: CASSQDFSSGGYEQYF

v_call: TRBV20-1
d_call: -
cdr3_aa: CSARPSEVLYEQYF

v_call: TRBV7-6
d_call: -
cdr3_aa: CASSLRSGPVVTEAFF

v_call: TRBV20-1
d_call: -
cdr3_aa: CSARGTTNYGYTF

v_call: TRBV20-1
d_call: TRBD2
cdr3_aa: CSARPRRAGDYEQYF

v_call: TRBV4-3
d_call: TRBD1
cdr3_aa: CAREDRASYEQYF

v_call: TRBV10-2
d_call: -
cdr3_aa: CASSESISRFF

v_call: TRBV9
d_call: -
cdr3_aa: CASSPPDGNYGYTF

v_call: TRBV7-6
d_call: -
cdr3_aa: CASSLGAPDYGYTF

v_call: TRBV18
d_call: TRBD1
cdr3_aa: CASSPEPGQSTDTQYF

v_call: TRBV7-2
d_call: TRBD1
cdr3_aa: CASSWTGPGELFF

v_call: TRBV11-3
d_call: -
cdr3_aa: CASSLDWGETQYF

v_call: TRBV12-3/TRBV12-4
d_call: -
cdr3_aa: CASTWGDTNQPQHF

v_call: TRBV4-3
d_call: -
cdr3_aa: CASSQDLEGNQPQHF

v_call: TRBV12-3/TRBV12-4
d_call: TRBD1
cdr3_aa: CASGPGQGGQPQHF

v_call: TRBV4-3
d_call: -
cdr3_aa: CASSSRTAETQYF

v_call: TRBV12-3/TRBV12-4
d_call: TRBD1
cdr3_aa: CASNRPGQLNTEAFF

v_call: TRBV7-8
d_call: -
cdr3_aa: CASSLPGQETQYF

v_call: TRBV25-1
d_call: -
cdr3_aa: CASSEYRQNSYNSPLHF

v_call: TRBV19
d_call: TRBD2
cdr3_aa: CASSMIDSGGARAF

v_call: TRBV14
d_call: -
cdr3_aa: CASSQEGEHRYEQYF

v_call: TRBV6-2/TRBV6-3
d_call: -
cdr3_aa: CASSFDGEETQYF